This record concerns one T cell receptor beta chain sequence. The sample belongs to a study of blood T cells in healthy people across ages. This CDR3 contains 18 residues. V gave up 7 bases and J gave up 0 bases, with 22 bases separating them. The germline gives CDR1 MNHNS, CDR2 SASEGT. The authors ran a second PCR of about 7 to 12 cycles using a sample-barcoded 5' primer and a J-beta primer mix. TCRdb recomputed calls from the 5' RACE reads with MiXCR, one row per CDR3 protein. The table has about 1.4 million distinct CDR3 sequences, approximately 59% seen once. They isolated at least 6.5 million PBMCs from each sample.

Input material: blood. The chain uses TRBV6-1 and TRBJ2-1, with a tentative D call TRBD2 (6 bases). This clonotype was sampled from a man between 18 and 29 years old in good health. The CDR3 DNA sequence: TGTGCCAGCAAATTAACCGGGGGATCACTAAGCTCCTACAATGAGCAGTTCTTC. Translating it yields CASKLTGGSLSSYNEQFF.